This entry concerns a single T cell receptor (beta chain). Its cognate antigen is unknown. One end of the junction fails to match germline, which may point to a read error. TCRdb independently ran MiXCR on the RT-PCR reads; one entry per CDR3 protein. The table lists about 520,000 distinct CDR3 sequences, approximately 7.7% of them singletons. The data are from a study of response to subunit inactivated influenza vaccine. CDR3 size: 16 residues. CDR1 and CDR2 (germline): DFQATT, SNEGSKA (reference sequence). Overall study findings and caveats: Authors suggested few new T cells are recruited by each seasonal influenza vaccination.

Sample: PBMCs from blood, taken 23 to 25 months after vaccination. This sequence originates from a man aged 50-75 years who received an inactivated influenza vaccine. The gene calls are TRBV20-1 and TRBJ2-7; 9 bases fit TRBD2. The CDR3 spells CCARDTRLAVGYEQYF. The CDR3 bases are TGCTGTGCTAGAGATACCCGACTAGCGGTAGGTTACGAGCAGTACTTC.